This TCR beta chain was recorded in a study of CD8+ T cells in alopecia areata. Study context: The tofacitinib course ran for 6 to 18 months and was followed by 6 months off drug.

V lost 4 bases to trimming and J lost 8 bases; unmatched junction nucleotides: 10. This CDR3 spans 13 amino acids. From germline, CDR1 is SQVTM and CDR2 ANQGSEA. This clone was found a few times. Antigen unknown. Study-level findings and limits: Resident alphabeta T cells of normal skin are also sequenced in scalp samples.

Punch biopsies of lesional scalp, plus peripheral blood, were taken from alopecia areata patients. RNA, once extracted, was reverse transcribed into cDNA for use as the sequencing template. The protocol was immunoSEQ multiplex PCR, while the TCRdb copy is restricted to in-frame clones and leaves out a portion. The sample contains about 180,000 clones, almost 65% of which appear only once. The sample here was CD4+ T cells sorted from blood, taken at week 0. The TCR was taken from a human donor with alopecia areata. The rearrangement joins TRBV29-1 to TRBJ1-1; 7 bases align to TRBD1. The CDR3 is CSVGRGRGAEAFF. The CDR3 DNA is TGCAGCGTTGGAAGGGGCAGGGGGGCCGAAGCTTTCTTT.